The following is a T cell receptor beta chain sequence with its context. Repertoires were generated with immunoSEQ multiplex PCR, while TCRdb's copy carries only in-frame clones and drops some. The sample yields 95,000 to 150,000 clones, over 75% seen once. This CDR3 is 15 amino acids long. The V end lost 4 bases, the J end lost 0 bases, and 10 bases lay between the germline ends. Germline V CDR1 and CDR2: MGHRA, YSYEKL. These data originate in a study of blood T cell repertoires in COVID-19. This receptor was obtained from a man aged 55 to 70 with acute or convalescent COVID-19. The V and J genes are TRBV4-1 and TRBJ2-1; D might be TRBD2 (5 bases). Sequenced input: peripheral blood. The CDR3 DNA sequence: TGCGCCAGCAGCCCTCAGGACTTCTCCTACAATGAGCAGTTCTTC. Translated: CASSPQDFSYNEQFF.